This TCR beta chain comes out of a study of blood T cells in healthy people across ages. General study points: Observed TCR beta diversity per million T cells went down as age went up. This fall followed a roughly linear course with age.

Worth noting for this clonotype: Its specificity is not known.

Through a sample-barcoded 5' primer and a J-beta primer mix, a second PCR was run for roughly 6 to 12 cycles. Through a template-switch adaptor with 12 random nucleotides, each cDNA molecule received a tag. TCRdb re-analysed the 5' RACE reads in MiXCR, keeping a single row per CDR3 protein. The sample lists under 800,000 distinct CDR3 sequences, roughly two fifths seen once, with more than 20% in the top ten. Trimming shortened V by 4 bases and J by 2 bases, and 11 bases separated the two germline ends. The CDR3 covers 13 residues. Germline V gene sequence: CDR1 DFQATT, CDR2 SNEGSKA (reference sequence).

The specimen sequenced was blood. This sequence was found in a woman between 55 and 75 years old in good health. The chain is built from TRBV20-1 and TRBJ1-1; perhaps TRBD1 as D (5 bases). Here the CDR3 reads CSATDSKNTEAFF. In DNA form, the CDR3 reads TGCAGTGCTACCGACAGCAAAAACACTGAAGCTTTCTTT.